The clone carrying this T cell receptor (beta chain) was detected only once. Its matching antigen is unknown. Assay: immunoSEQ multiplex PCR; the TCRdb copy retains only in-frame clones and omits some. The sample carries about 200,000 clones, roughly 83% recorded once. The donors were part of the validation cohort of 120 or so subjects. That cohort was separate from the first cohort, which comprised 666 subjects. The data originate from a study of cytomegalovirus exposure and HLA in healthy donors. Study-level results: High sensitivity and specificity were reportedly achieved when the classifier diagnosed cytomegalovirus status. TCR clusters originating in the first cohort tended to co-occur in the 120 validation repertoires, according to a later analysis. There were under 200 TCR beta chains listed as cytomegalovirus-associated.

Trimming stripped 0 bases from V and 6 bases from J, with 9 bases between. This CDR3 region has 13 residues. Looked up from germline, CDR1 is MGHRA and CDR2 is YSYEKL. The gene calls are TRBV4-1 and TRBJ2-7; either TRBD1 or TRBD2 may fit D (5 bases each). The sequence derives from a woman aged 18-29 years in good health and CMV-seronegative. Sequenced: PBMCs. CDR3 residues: CASSQDGASEQYF. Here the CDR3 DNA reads TGCGCCAGCAGCCAAGACGGGGCGTCCGAGCAGTACTTC.